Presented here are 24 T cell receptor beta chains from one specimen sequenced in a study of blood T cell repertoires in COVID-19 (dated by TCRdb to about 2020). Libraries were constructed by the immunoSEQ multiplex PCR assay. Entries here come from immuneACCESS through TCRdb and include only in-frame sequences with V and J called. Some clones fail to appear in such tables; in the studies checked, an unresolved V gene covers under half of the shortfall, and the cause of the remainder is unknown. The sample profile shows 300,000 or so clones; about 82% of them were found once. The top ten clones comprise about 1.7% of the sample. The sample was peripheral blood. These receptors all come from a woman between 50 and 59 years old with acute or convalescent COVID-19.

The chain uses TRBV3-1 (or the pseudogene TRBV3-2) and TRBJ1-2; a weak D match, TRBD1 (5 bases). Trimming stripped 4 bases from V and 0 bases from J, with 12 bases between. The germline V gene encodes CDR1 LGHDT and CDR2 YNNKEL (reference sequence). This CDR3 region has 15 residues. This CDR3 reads CASSLRQSANYGYTF. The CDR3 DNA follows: TGTGCCAGCAGCCTAAGACAGAGTGCTAACTATGGCTACACCTTC.

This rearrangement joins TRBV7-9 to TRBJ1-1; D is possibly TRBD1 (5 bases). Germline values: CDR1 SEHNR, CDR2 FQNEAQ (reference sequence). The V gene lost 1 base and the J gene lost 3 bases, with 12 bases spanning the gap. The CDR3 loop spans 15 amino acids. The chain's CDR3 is CASSLGGEVDTEAFF. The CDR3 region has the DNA TGTGCCAGCAGCTTAGGGGGGGAGGTAGACACTGAAGCTTTCTTT.

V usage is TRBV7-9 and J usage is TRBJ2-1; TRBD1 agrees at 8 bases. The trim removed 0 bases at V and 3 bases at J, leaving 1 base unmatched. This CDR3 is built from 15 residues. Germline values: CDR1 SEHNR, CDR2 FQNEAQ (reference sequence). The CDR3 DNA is TGTGCCAGCAGCTTAGCGGACAGGGACTACAATGAGCAGTTCTTC. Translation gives CASSLADRDYNEQFF.

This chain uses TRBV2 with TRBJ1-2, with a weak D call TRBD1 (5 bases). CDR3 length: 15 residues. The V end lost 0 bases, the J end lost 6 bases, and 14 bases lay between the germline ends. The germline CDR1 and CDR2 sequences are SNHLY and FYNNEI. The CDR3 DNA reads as TGTGCCAGCAGTGAAGCGCCCCTCGAACAGGATGGCTACACCTTC. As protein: CASSEAPLEQDGYTF.

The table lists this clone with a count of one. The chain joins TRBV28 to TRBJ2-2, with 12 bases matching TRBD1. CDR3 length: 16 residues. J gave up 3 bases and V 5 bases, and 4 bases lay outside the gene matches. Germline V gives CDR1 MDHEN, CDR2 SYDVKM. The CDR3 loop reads CASSAGTGGYTGELFF. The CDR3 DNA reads TGTGCCAGCAGTGCCGGGACAGGGGGCTACACCGGGGAGCTGTTTTTT.

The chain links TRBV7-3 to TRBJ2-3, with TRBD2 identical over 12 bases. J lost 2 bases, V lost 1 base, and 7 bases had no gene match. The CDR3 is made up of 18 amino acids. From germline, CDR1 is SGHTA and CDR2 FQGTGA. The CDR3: CASSLRGTSGPPTDTQYF. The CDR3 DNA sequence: TGTGCCAGCAGCTTAAGGGGGACTAGCGGGCCTCCCACAGATACGCAGTATTTT. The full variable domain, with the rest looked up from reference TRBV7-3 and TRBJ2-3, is GAGVSQTPSNKVTEKGKYVELRCDPISGHTALYWYRQSLGQGPEFLIYFQGTGAADDSGLPNDRFFAVRPEGSVSTLKIQRTERGDSAVYLCASSLRGTSGPPTDTQYFGPGTRLTVL.

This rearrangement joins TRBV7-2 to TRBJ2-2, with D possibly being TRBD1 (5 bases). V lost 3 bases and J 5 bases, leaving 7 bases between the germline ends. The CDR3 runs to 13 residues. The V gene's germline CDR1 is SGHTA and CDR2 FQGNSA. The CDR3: CASSFRVTGELFF. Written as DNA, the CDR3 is TGTGCCAGCAGCTTCAGGGTAACCGGGGAGCTGTTTTTT.

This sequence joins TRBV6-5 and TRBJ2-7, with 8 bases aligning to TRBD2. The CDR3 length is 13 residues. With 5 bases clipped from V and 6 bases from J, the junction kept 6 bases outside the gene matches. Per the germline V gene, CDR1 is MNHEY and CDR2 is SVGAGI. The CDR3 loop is CASSRGGSSEQYF. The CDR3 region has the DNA TGTGCCAGCAGTCGGGGGGGTTCAAGCGAGCAGTACTTC.

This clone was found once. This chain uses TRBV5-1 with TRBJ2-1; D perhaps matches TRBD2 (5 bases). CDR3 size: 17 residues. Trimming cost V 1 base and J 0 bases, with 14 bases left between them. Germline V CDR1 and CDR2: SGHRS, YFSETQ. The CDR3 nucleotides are TGCGCCAGCAGCTTGCTAAGTCGGGGTAGCTCCTACAATGAGCAGTTCTTC. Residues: CASSLLSRGSSYNEQFF. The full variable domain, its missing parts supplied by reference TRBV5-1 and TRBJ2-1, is KAGVTQTPRYLIKTRGQQVTLSCSPISGHRSVSWYQQTPGQGLQFLFEYFSETQRNKGNFPGRFSGRQFSNSRSEMNVSTLELGDSALYLCASSLLSRGSSYNEQFFGPGTRLTVL.

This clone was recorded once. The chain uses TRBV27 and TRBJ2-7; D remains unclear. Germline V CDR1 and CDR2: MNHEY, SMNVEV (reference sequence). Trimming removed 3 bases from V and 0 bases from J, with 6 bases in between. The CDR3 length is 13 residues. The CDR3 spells CASSFSGSYEQYF. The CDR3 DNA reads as TGTGCCAGCAGTTTTAGTGGCTCCTACGAGCAGTACTTC.

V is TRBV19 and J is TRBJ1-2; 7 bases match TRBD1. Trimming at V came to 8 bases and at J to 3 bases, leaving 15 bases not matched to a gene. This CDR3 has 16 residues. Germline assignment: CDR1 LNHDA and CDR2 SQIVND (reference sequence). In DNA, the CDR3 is TGTGCCAGTCGCAAACCCAACGAGGGGACAGACTATGGCTACACCTTC. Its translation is CASRKPNEGTDYGYTF.

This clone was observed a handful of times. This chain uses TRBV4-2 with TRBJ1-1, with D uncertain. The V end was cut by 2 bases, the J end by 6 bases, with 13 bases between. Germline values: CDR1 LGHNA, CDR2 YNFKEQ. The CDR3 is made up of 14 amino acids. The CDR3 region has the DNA TGTGCCAGCAGCCAACCTCAGGTCTTCGCTGAAGCTTTCTTT. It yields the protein CASSQPQVFAEAFF.

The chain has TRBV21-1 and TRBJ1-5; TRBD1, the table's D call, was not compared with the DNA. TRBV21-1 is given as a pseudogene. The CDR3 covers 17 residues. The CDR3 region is CASSKAWAKNPNQPQHF. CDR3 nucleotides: TGTGCCAGCAGCAAAGCGTGGGCTAAGAATCCCAATCAGCCCCAGCATTTT.

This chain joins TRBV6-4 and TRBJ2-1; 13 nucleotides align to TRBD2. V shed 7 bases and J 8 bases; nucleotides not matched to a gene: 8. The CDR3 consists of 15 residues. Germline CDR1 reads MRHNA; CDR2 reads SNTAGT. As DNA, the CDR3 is TGTGCCAGCAAACCGGGACTAGCGGGATCGGATGAGCAGTTCTTC. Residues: CASKPGLAGSDEQFF.

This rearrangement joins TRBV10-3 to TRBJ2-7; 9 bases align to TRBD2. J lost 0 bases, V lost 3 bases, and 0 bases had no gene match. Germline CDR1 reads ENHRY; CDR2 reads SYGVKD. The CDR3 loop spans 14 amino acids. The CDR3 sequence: CAISDSGGSYEQYF. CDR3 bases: TGTGCCATCAGTGATAGCGGGGGCTCCTACGAGCAGTACTTC.

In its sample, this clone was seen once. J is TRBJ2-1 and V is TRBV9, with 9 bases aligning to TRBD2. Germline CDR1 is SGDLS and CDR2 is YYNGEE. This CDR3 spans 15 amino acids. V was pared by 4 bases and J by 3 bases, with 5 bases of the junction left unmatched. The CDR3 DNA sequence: TGTGCCAGCAGCTTTAGCGGGAGTGGCTACAATGAGCAGTTCTTC. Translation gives CASSFSGSGYNEQFF.

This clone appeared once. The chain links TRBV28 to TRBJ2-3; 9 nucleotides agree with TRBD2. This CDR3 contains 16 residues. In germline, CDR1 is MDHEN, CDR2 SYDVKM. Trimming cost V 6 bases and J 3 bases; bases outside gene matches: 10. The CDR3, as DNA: TGTGCCAGCAGCGAACCGGGACTAGCTCTGACAGATACGCAGTATTTT. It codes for CASSEPGLALTDTQYF. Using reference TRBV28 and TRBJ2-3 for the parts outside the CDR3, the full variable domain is DVKVTQSSRYLVKRTGEKVFLECVQDMDHENMFWYRQDPGLGLRLIYFSYDVKMKEKGDIPEGYSVSREKKERFSLILESASTNQTSMYLCASSEPGLALTDTQYFGPGTRLTVL.

CDR3 region: CAWSVGGALAPQYF. Written as DNA, the CDR3 is TGTGCCTGGAGTGTAGGTGGGGCCCTAGCGCCCCAGTACTTC. The chain couples TRBV30 to TRBJ2-7; TRBD2 is a possible D gene (6 bases). The V gene's germline CDR1 is GTSNPN and CDR2 SVGIG (reference sequence). The CDR3 sequence is 14 residues long. Trimming cost V 0 bases and J 10 bases, with 19 bases left between them.

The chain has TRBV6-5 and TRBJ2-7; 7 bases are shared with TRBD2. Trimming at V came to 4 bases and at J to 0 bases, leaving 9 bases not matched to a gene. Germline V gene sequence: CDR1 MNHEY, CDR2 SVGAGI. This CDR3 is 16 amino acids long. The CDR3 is CASSSPTSRSSYEQYF. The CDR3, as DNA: TGTGCCAGCAGTTCCCCGACTAGCCGGAGCTCCTACGAGCAGTACTTC.

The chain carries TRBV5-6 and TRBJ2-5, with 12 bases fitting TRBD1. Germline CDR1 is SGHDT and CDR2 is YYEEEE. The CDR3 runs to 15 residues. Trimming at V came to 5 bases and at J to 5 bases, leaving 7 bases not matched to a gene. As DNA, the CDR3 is TGTGCCAGCAGTCGGGACAGGGGGCACGGGGAGACCCAGTACTTC. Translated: CASSRDRGHGETQYF.

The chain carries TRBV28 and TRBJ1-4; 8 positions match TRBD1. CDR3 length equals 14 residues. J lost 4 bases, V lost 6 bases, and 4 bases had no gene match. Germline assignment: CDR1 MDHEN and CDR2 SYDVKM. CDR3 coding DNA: TGTGCCAGCAGGACAGGGGCCTTTAATGAAAAACTGTTTTTT. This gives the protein CASRTGAFNEKLFF. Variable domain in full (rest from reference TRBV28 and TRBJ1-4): DVKVTQSSRYLVKRTGEKVFLECVQDMDHENMFWYRQDPGLGLRLIYFSYDVKMKEKGDIPEGYSVSREKKERFSLILESASTNQTSMYLCASRTGAFNEKLFFGSGTQLSVL.

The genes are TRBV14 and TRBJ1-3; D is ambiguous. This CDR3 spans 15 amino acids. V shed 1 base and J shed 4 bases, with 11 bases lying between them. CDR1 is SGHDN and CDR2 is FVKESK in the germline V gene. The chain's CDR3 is CASSQGRWSGNTIYF. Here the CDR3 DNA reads TGTGCCAGCAGCCAAGGTCGGTGGTCAGGAAACACCATATATTTT. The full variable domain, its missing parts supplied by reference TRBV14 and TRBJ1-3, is EAGVTQFPSHSVIEKGQTVTLRCDPISGHDNLYWYRRVMGKEIKFLLHFVKESKQDESGMPNNRFLAERTGGTYSTLKVQPAELEDSGVYFCASSQGRWSGNTIYFGEGSWLTVV.

CDR3 loop: CASSHPEDSPYEQYF. Written as DNA, the CDR3 is TGTGCCAGCAGCCACCCGGAGGACTCTCCCTACGAGCAGTACTTC. This chain connects TRBV11-1 to TRBJ2-7; a possible D gene is TRBD2 (5 bases). CDR1 is SGHAT and CDR2 is FQDESV in the germline V gene (reference sequence). The germline V and J ends were trimmed by 5 bases and 2 bases, with 16 bases remaining between them. CDR3 length: 15 amino acids. Complete variable domain (other parts from reference TRBV11-1 and TRBJ2-7): EAEVAQSPRYKITEKSQAVAFWCDPISGHATLYWYRQILGQGPELLVQFQDESVVDDSQLPKDRFSAERLKGVDSTLKIQPAELGDSAMYLCASSHPEDSPYEQYFGPGTRLTVT.

The CDR3 sequence is CASSLGLAGFPTGELFF. The CDR3 nucleotides are TGTGCCAGCAGTTTAGGACTAGCGGGTTTTCCCACCGGGGAGCTGTTTTTT. The chain is built from TRBV27 and TRBJ2-2; TRBD2 matches 11 bases. This CDR3 comprises 17 residues. Germline values: CDR1 MNHEY, CDR2 SMNVEV (reference sequence). The V segment lost 2 bases and the J segment 4 bases; nucleotides outside the gene matches: 6.